This passage covers 28 T cell receptor beta chains from one sample sequenced in a study of blood T cell repertoires in COVID-19. Assay: immunoSEQ multiplex PCR; the TCRdb copy retains only in-frame clones and omits some. The sample includes about 180,000 clones, roughly 82% of them seen just once. The material sequenced was peripheral blood. These receptors were obtained from a woman in her 70s with acute or convalescent COVID-19.

The V and J genes are TRBV19 and TRBJ1-5, with 8 nucleotides matching TRBD1. Germline V gene data show CDR1 as LNHDA and CDR2 as SQIVND (reference sequence). The CDR3 covers 19 residues. V lost 0 bases to trimming and J lost 0 bases; unmatched junction nucleotides: 10. The CDR3 sequence is CASSIEGNRGKASNQPQHF. CDR3 nucleotides: TGTGCCAGTAGTATAGAGGGGAACAGGGGGAAGGCTAGCAATCAGCCCCAGCATTTT. Complete variable domain (other parts from reference TRBV19 and TRBJ1-5): DGGITQSPKYLFRKEGQNVTLSCEQNLNHDAMYWYRQDPGQGLRLIYYSQIVNDFQKGDIAEGYSVSREKKESFPLTVTSAQKNPTAFYLCASSIEGNRGKASNQPQHFGDGTRLSIL.

V is TRBV15 and J is TRBJ2-2; D remains ambiguous. The germline V gene encodes CDR1 LNHNV and CDR2 YYDKDF (reference sequence). The V end lost 1 base, the J end lost 6 bases, and 3 bases lay between the germline ends. This CDR3 region has 12 residues. The CDR3 spells CATSRGPGELFF. The CDR3, as DNA: TGTGCCACCAGCAGAGGGCCCGGGGAGCTGTTTTTT.

The V and J genes are TRBV28 and TRBJ2-1, with D unclear. CDR3 length: 12 amino acids. V shed 1 base and J shed 8 bases, with 6 bases lying between them. CDR1 MDHEN and CDR2 SYDVKM come from the germline V gene. The DNA for the CDR3 is TGTGCCAGCAGTTTATCTAGTTATGAGCAGTTCTTC. It translates to CASSLSSYEQFF.

The V call is TRBV6-5, the J call TRBJ1-3, with no clear D. The CDR3 covers 15 residues. V lost 2 bases and J 2 bases, leaving 10 bases between the germline ends. Germline CDR1 is MNHEY and CDR2 is SVGAGI. The CDR3 protein is CASSYGRGAGNTIYF. The CDR3 coding sequence is TGTGCCAGCAGTTACGGACGGGGAGCTGGAAACACCATATATTTT.

This clone was observed once. Mismatch with germline at one junction end may stem from a read error. The chain links TRBV7-7 to TRBJ2-1; 7 bases are a match to TRBD1. The germline V gene has CDR1 SSHAT and CDR2 FNYEAQ (reference sequence). This CDR3 is built from 15 residues. This CDR3 is CASSLDRALYNEQFF. CDR3 sequence (DNA): TGTGCTAGCAGCTTAGACAGGGCTCTTTACAATGAGCAGTTCTTC.

The J gene is TRBJ2-6, the V gene TRBV7-2; possibly TRBD1 for D (5 bases). Germline values: CDR1 SGHTA, CDR2 FQGNSA. Deletions cut 5 bases from V and 0 bases from J, with 14 bases between. The CDR3 contains 17 residues. CDR3 sequence: CASSQQGRVSGANVLTF. CDR3 DNA sequence: TGTGCCAGCAGCCAACAAGGCAGGGTCTCTGGGGCCAACGTCCTGACTTTC.

The chain links TRBV5-6 to TRBJ2-5; 7 bases line up with TRBD1. Germline lookup yields CDR1 SGHDT and CDR2 YYEEEE. This CDR3 has 17 residues. V dropped 3 bases and J dropped 1; count of bases not matched to a gene: 12. The CDR3 DNA is TGTGCCAGCAGCTCTGTAAGGGACAGCCTGAGCCAAGAGACCCAGTACTTC. The encoded protein is CASSSVRDSLSQETQYF.

The chain links TRBV4-1 to TRBJ2-7; 16 bases line up with TRBD2. The ends lost 4 bases at V and 2 bases at J; junction bases unmatched: 8. This CDR3 is built from 18 residues. CDR1 MGHRA and CDR2 YSYEKL come from the germline V gene. CDR3 amino acids: CASSLGTSGGASTYEQYF. In DNA, the CDR3 is TGCGCCAGCAGCCTCGGGACTAGCGGGGGGGCCTCTACCTACGAGCAGTACTTC.

This clone was seen only a few times. CDR3 region: CASSVGGQVNTEAFF. CDR3 DNA sequence: TGTGCCAGCAGCGTAGGAGGACAGGTGAACACTGAAGCTTTCTTT. This chain joins TRBV9 and TRBJ1-1; 7 bases fit TRBD1. V shed 0 bases and J 0 bases; nucleotides not matched to a gene: 2. Per germline, CDR1 SGDLS and CDR2 YYNGEE. CDR3 length: 15 residues.

In DNA form, the CDR3 reads TGTGCCAGCCACCTAGCGGTTGCTTCGAACACCGGGGAGCTGTTTTTT. Amino acids: CASHLAVASNTGELFF. The chain is built from TRBV2 and TRBJ2-2, with 7 positions matching TRBD2. The germline V gene has CDR1 SNHLY and CDR2 FYNNEI. There are 16 residues in the CDR3. J gave up 0 bases and V 8 bases, and 9 bases lay outside the gene matches.

The chain combines TRBV5-6 with TRBJ2-1; 8 positions match TRBD1. The V gene's germline CDR1 is SGHDT and CDR2 YYEEEE. This CDR3 region has 18 residues. The V and J ends lost 0 bases and 6 bases, in that order; junction bases with no gene match: 14. The DNA of the CDR3 is TGTGCCAGCAGCTTGGTAAAAATCCTTGGACAGGGACCCAATGAGCAGTTCTTC. It yields the protein CASSLVKILGQGPNEQFF.

In nucleotides, the CDR3 is TGTGCCAGCAGTGAACATGACAGGGGGCGACCTAATGAAAAACTGTTTTTT. Amino acids: CASSEHDRGRPNEKLFF. The J gene is TRBJ1-4, the V gene TRBV2; 10 nucleotides line up with TRBD1. The CDR3 has 17 amino acids. Germline V gene lookup returns CDR1 SNHLY and CDR2 FYNNEI. The V and J ends lost 2 bases and 3 bases, in that order; junction bases with no gene match: 6.

V is TRBV4-3 and J is TRBJ2-7; possible D gene TRBD1, 5 bases. Trimming removed 1 base from V and 3 bases from J, with 10 bases in between. Germline V lookup: CDR1 LGHNA, CDR2 YSLEER. This CDR3 is 14 amino acids long. Here the CDR3 reads CASSQAWGSYEQYF. Written as DNA, the CDR3 is TGCGCCAGCAGCCAAGCCTGGGGCAGCTACGAGCAGTACTTC.

The chain combines TRBV7-2 with TRBJ1-1; 10 positions agree with TRBD1. CDR1 and CDR2 (germline): SGHTA, FQGNSA. Losses at the gene ends were 3 bases for V and 6 bases for J; bases not matched to a gene: 7. The CDR3 spans 15 residues. In DNA, the CDR3 is TGTGCCAGCAGCTTTCCAGGGGACAGGGGCTCTGAAGCTTTCTTT. Translating gives CASSFPGDRGSEAFF.

This clone was recorded a few times. The rearrangement links TRBV6-2 or TRBV6-3 to TRBJ1-5; 9 nucleotides agree with TRBD1. Germline lookup yields CDR1 MNHEY and CDR2 SVGEGT. V gave up 5 bases and J gave up 0 bases; unmatched junction bases: 11. This CDR3 is 18 amino acids long. In nucleotides, the CDR3 is TGTGCCAGCAGTGACCCGGGACAGGGACTGGGTAGCAATCAGCCCCAGCATTTT. This translates into CASSDPGQGLGSNQPQHF.

The rearrangement joins TRBV11-2 to TRBJ2-3; weak D call: TRBD2 (5 bases). The V end lost 0 bases, the J end lost 2 bases, and 6 bases lay between the germline ends. The CDR3 is 14 amino acids. Germline-derived CDR1 and CDR2 are SGHAT and FQNNGV. The chain's CDR3 is CASSLEGLTDTQYF. The CDR3 DNA follows: TGTGCCAGCAGCTTAGAAGGACTCACAGATACGCAGTATTTT.

The genes are TRBV18 and TRBJ1-6; D call uncertain. With 1 base removed from V and 4 bases from J, the gap between germline ends came to 17 bases. The germline gives CDR1 KGHSH, CDR2 LQKENI. The CDR3 loop spans 18 amino acids. Here the CDR3 reads CASSPLADREPYNSPLHF. As DNA, the CDR3 is TGTGCCAGCTCACCACTCGCCGATAGGGAGCCGTATAATTCACCCCTCCACTTT. Combining the CDR3 with reference TRBV18 and TRBJ1-6 gives the whole variable domain NAGVMQNPRHLVRRRGQEARLRCSPMKGHSHVYWYRQLPEEGLKFMVYLQKENIIDESGMPKERFSAEFPKEGPSILRIQQVVRGDSAAYFCASSPLADREPYNSPLHFGNGTRLTVT.

This clone has only a few counts. V and J are TRBV11-2 and TRBJ1-2, with TRBD1 matching over 8 bases. The ends lost 4 bases at V and 4 bases at J; junction bases unmatched: 5. The germline gives CDR1 SGHAT, CDR2 FQNNGV. This CDR3 is 14 amino acids long. CDR3 coding DNA: TGTGCCAGCAGCTCAATCAGGGGGCCCTATGGCTACACCTTC. This gives the protein CASSSIRGPYGYTF.

In this sample, this clone turned up a few times. This chain uses TRBV25-1 with TRBJ2-3; D is ambiguous. Germline V gene lookup returns CDR1 MGHDK and CDR2 SYGVNS. The CDR3 totals 13 residues. With 0 bases removed from V and 1 base from J, the gap between germline ends came to 2 bases. The CDR3 reads CASSEYGTDTQYF. CDR3 bases: TGTGCCAGCAGTGAATACGGCACAGATACGCAGTATTTT.

The DNA for the CDR3 is TGTGCCAGCTCATCGCGTTCTGTACAGGGCACGGGTAATGAGCAGTTCTTC. Residues: CASSSRSVQGTGNEQFF. The chain is built from TRBV18 and TRBJ2-1; D might be TRBD1 (6 bases). Trimming took 5 bases from V and 7 from J, leaving 24 bases between them. This CDR3 spans 17 amino acids. CDR1 is KGHSH, CDR2 LQKENI, per germline.

This chain links TRBV6-2 or TRBV6-3 with TRBJ1-1, with TRBD1 as a possible D gene (6 bases). The V end lost 5 bases, the J end lost 3 bases, and 13 bases lay between the germline ends. Germline CDR1 is MNHEY and CDR2 is SVGEGT. The CDR3 extends over 14 amino acids. The CDR3 DNA sequence: TGTGCCAGCAGTCAAAGACAGGCATACACTGAAGCTTTCTTT. Protein sequence: CASSQRQAYTEAFF.

The DNA for the CDR3 is TGTGCCACCAGCACGGGACTAACTAGTCCTAACTATGGCTACACCTTC. Amino acid sequence: CATSTGLTSPNYGYTF. The chain carries TRBV15 and TRBJ1-2, with D perhaps matching TRBD1 (5 bases). The CDR3 sequence is 16 residues long. The V end lost 4 bases, the J end lost 0 bases, and 15 bases lay between the germline ends. Germline V lookup: CDR1 LNHNV, CDR2 YYDKDF (reference sequence).

This clone showed up just once. The J gene is TRBJ1-2, the V gene TRBV11-2, with D possibly being TRBD1 (6 bases). The CDR3 sequence is 15 residues long. CDR1 is SGHAT, CDR2 FQNNGV, per germline. The V end lost 5 bases, the J end lost 3 bases, and 16 bases lay between the germline ends. The CDR3 DNA sequence: TGTGCCAGCAGCCCATCCTCGTGGACAGACTATGGCTACACCTTC. Translation: CASSPSSWTDYGYTF.

This clone was picked up one time. The J gene is TRBJ1-2, the V gene TRBV19, with D perhaps matching TRBD1 (5 bases). CDR3 length equals 13 residues. V was trimmed by 8 bases and J by 1 base, leaving 11 bases between them. CDR1 is LNHDA and CDR2 is SQIVND in the germline V gene (reference sequence). CDR3: CASGRGYNYGYTF. CDR3 bases: TGTGCCAGTGGCCGGGGGTATAACTATGGCTACACCTTC.

This clone was recorded at least ten times. In DNA form, the CDR3 reads TGTGCCAGTAGTATCGATCGTGACAGGGGACATTCACCCCTCCACTTT. It encodes CASSIDRDRGHSPLHF. The V gene is TRBV19, the J gene TRBJ1-6; 8 bases match TRBD1. V dropped 3 bases and J dropped 8; count of bases not matched to a gene: 9. CDR1 and CDR2 from the germline V gene are LNHDA and SQIVND (reference sequence). CDR3 length: 16 amino acids.

This CDR3 is CASSPVGGERNTIYF. CDR3 DNA sequence: TGTGCCAGCTCACCAGTTGGAGGGGAGAGAAACACCATATATTTT. The rearrangement uses TRBV18 and TRBJ1-3; tentative D call: TRBD1 (5 bases). CDR1 is KGHSH, CDR2 LQKENI, per germline. Trimming stripped 2 bases from V and 5 bases from J, with 13 bases between. The CDR3 contains 15 residues.

The chain links TRBV7-9 to TRBJ1-6; D is unclear. The ends were cut back, 5 bases at V and 9 bases at J, with 8 bases in the middle. The CDR3 runs 12 residues. From germline, CDR1 is SEHNR and CDR2 FQNEAQ (reference sequence). The CDR3 DNA reads as TGTGCCAGCAGCCCTGGCGGTTCACCCCTCCACTTT. It specifies CASSPGGSPLHF.

The chain joins TRBV29-1 to TRBJ2-2; perhaps TRBD2 as D (6 bases). With 3 bases removed from V and 9 bases from J, the gap between germline ends came to 23 bases. CDR3 length equals 16 residues. Germline V gene sequence: CDR1 SQVTM, CDR2 ANQGSEA. CDR3 DNA sequence: TGCAGCGTTGACCGGGTAACTAGCACCGGCTCGTGGGAGCTGTTTTTT. Translation: CSVDRVTSTGSWELFF.